Detailed here is one T cell receptor (beta chain). The data belong to a study of blood T cell repertoires in COVID-19. Germline CDR1 reads MDHEN; CDR2 reads SYDVKM. V was trimmed by 8 bases and J by 1 base, leaving 20 bases between them. The CDR3 sequence is 16 residues long. Original data processing: The assay estimated nucleated cells by amplifying reference gene primers. The assay was immunoSEQ multiplex PCR, and TCRdb's table has in-frame clones only and misses some. The DNA gave D and trimming, while V, J and clone size come from that table. In the table there are hundreds of thousands of clones, more than 75% of which are singletons.

The chain couples TRBV28 to TRBJ1-1; perhaps TRBD1 as D (6 bases). The specimen sequenced was peripheral blood. The source of this sequence is a man aged 70-80 years with acute or convalescent COVID-19. The CDR3 DNA reads as TGTGCCAGCGATGGCCCCGGGACACCCAAGAACACTGAAGCTTTCTTT. Translation gives CASDGPGTPKNTEAFF. Full variable domain (missing parts from reference TRBV28 and TRBJ1-1): DVKVTQSSRYLVKRTGEKVFLECVQDMDHENMFWYRQDPGLGLRLIYFSYDVKMKEKGDIPEGYSVSREKKERFSLILESASTNQTSMYLCASDGPGTPKNTEAFFGQGTRLTVV.